One sample yielded the 28 T cell receptor beta chains listed below, sequenced in a study of shared T cell receptors in the human thymus. Profiling relied on immunoSEQ multiplex PCR, and the TCRdb table lists in-frame clones only, not all of them. The sample includes 650,000 to 950,000 clones, 70% to 90% seen only once; the top ten take 0.008% to 0.011%. These data were also filed under a second study, of human thymus T cells.

Material for sequencing was thymocytes. The receptors derive from a girl under three years old with a congenital heart defect.

The chain combines TRBV5-3 with TRBJ2-5, with 9 nucleotides matching TRBD2. TRBV5-3 is an ORF, and what it does is uncertain. The CDR3 runs 15 residues. V was pared by 3 bases and J by 6 bases, with 9 bases of the junction left unmatched. This chain's CDR3 is CARSCWGGGAQTQYF. In DNA form, the CDR3 reads TGTGCCAGAAGCTGCTGGGGCGGGGGGGCGCAGACCCAGTACTTC.

The chain combines TRBV7-9 with TRBJ1-6; 7 nucleotides match TRBD1. The CDR3 is 16 amino acids. CDR1 is SEHNR, CDR2 FQNEAQ, per germline (reference sequence). Losses at the gene ends were 0 bases for V and 7 bases for J; bases not matched to a gene: 6. The CDR3: CASSLAYQGGNSPLHF. The CDR3 DNA follows: TGTGCCAGCAGCTTAGCGTATCAGGGGGGAAATTCACCCCTCCACTTT.

The rearrangement uses TRBV19 and TRBJ2-1; TRBD2 matches at 12 bases. V lost 1 base, J lost 2 bases, and 3 bases stayed unmatched. The CDR3 consists of 17 residues. The germline CDR1 and CDR2 sequences are LNHDA and SQIVND (reference sequence). The CDR3 DNA sequence: TGTGCCAGTAGTATAGCTAGCGGGGGGGTAACCTACAATGAGCAGTTCTTC. Encoded protein: CASSIASGGVTYNEQFF.

This sequence joins TRBV10-2 and TRBJ1-2; 7 positions agree with TRBD1. CDR3 length: 16 residues. V lost 4 bases to trimming and J lost 8 bases; unmatched junction nucleotides: 16. Germline CDR1 reads WSHSY; CDR2 reads SAAADI. The CDR3 nucleotides read TGCGCCAGCAGTGTGGCCCCAAGGGACAGACCTAAGGGCTACACCTTC. This encodes CASSVAPRDRPKGYTF.

The chain couples TRBV7-2 to TRBJ1-4; TRBD1 might be the D (5 bases). V dropped 6 bases and J dropped 1 base, with 12 bases sitting between them. CDR3 size: 15 residues. The germline V gene encodes CDR1 SGHTA and CDR2 FQGNSA. The CDR3 sequence is CASSSRGLTNEKLFF. CDR3 coding DNA: TGTGCCAGCAGTTCTCGGGGGTTAACTAATGAAAAACTGTTTTTT. Based on the CDR3 plus reference TRBV7-2 and TRBJ1-4, the full variable domain is GAGVSQSPSNKVTEKGKDVELRCDPISGHTALYWYRQSLGQGLEFLIYFQGNSAPDKSGLPSDRFSAERTGGSVSTLTIQRTQQEDSAVYLCASSSRGLTNEKLFFGSGTQLSVL.

J is TRBJ2-3 and V is TRBV10-3, with 8 bases fitting TRBD2. Germline trimming cut 2 bases from V and 2 bases from J; bases unmatched to any gene: 18. This CDR3 contains 20 residues. Germline CDR1 ENHRY, CDR2 SYGVKD. The CDR3: CAISEGRSAAGGRVTDTQYF. The CDR3 nucleotides are TGTGCCATCAGTGAGGGGCGGTCGGCGGCGGGGGGACGTGTCACAGATACGCAGTATTTT.

The chain joins TRBV7-9 to TRBJ2-1; D is undetermined. The germline V gene has CDR1 SEHNR and CDR2 FQNEAQ (reference sequence). CDR3 length: 12 amino acids. Between the trimmed V and J ends, which lost 5 bases and 13 bases, there was a span of 15 bases. CDR3: CASSPKHPRQFF. The CDR3 nucleotides are TGTGCCAGCAGCCCAAAGCACCCACGACAGTTCTTC.

The chain couples TRBV19 to TRBJ1-3; tentative D call: TRBD1 (6 bases). Germline assignment: CDR1 LNHDA and CDR2 SQIVND (reference sequence). The V end lost 6 bases, the J end lost 3 bases, and 15 bases lay between the germline ends. The CDR3 spans 15 residues. The CDR3 DNA reads TGTGCCAGTAGGGACAGACCTCTTAATGGAAACACCATATATTTT. Translated: CASRDRPLNGNTIYF. Looking up the rest from reference TRBV19 and TRBJ1-3 gives the full variable domain: DGGITQSPKYLFRKEGQNVTLSCEQNLNHDAMYWYRQDPGQGLRLIYYSQIVNDFQKGDIAEGYSVSREKKESFPLTVTSAQKNPTAFYLCASRDRPLNGNTIYFGEGSWLTVV.

This chain connects TRBV6-1 to TRBJ2-5; D not resolved. The better agreement between TRBJ2-7 and the DNA end casts doubt on the J call. Per germline, CDR1 MNHNS and CDR2 SASEGT. The CDR3 has 11 residues. The CDR3 is CASAADYEQYF. As DNA, the CDR3 is TGTGCCAGCGCGGCAGACTACGAGCAGTACTTC.

V gene TRBV5-1 combines with J gene TRBJ1-4; TRBD1 matches 7 bases. Germline V gives CDR1 SGHRS, CDR2 YFSETQ. V lost 4 bases to trimming and J lost 5 bases; unmatched junction nucleotides: 11. CDR3 length equals 16 residues. For the CDR3, the DNA is TGCGCCAGCAGCGTTGAAGCCGGACAGGAGAATGAAAAACTGTTTTTT. It is translated as CASSVEAGQENEKLFF.

This clone was detected a few times. The rearrangement links TRBV2 to TRBJ2-5; D possibly corresponds to TRBD1 (5 bases). V shed 4 bases and J shed 5 bases, with 14 bases lying between them. The CDR3 is made up of 14 amino acids. CDR1 SNHLY and CDR2 FYNNEI come from the germline V gene. CDR3 amino acids: CASSVRASEETQYF. For the CDR3, the DNA is TGTGCCAGCAGTGTCAGGGCCAGTGAGGAGACCCAGTACTTC.

This chain joins TRBV18 and TRBJ2-7; TRBD2 might be the D (5 bases). The CDR3 is made up of 14 amino acids. Trimming stripped 4 bases from V and 4 bases from J, with 14 bases between. Germline loops: CDR1 KGHSH, CDR2 LQKENI. CDR3 sequence reads: CASSLEDPWYEQYF. CDR3 bases: TGTGCCAGCTCACTGGAGGACCCATGGTACGAGCAGTACTTC.

This chain uses TRBV27 with TRBJ1-6; 8 bases align to TRBD1. In germline, CDR1 is MNHEY, CDR2 SMNVEV (reference sequence). CDR3 size: 13 residues. With 7 bases clipped from V and 7 bases from J, the junction kept 3 bases outside the gene matches. CDR3 in DNA: TGTGCCAGCACCCGACAGGGGAATTCACCCCTCCACTTT. Protein sequence: CASTRQGNSPLHF.

The J gene is TRBJ2-2, the V gene TRBV28; 7 bases are a match to TRBD2. Germline V gene sequence: CDR1 MDHEN, CDR2 SYDVKM. The CDR3 consists of 15 residues. After removal of 6 bases from V and 6 bases from J, the junction contained 10 bases not matched to a gene. This CDR3 reads CASRPWEGQAGELFF. CDR3 DNA sequence: TGTGCCAGCAGACCCTGGGAGGGGCAGGCCGGGGAGCTGTTTTTT.

As concerns this clone: At one of its ends the junction is not consistent with the germline gene, which may arise from a read error. The V gene is TRBV6-5, the J gene TRBJ1-2; weak D call: TRBD1 (5 bases). The CDR3 runs 15 residues. Germline V gene lookup returns CDR1 MNHEY and CDR2 SVGAGI. CDR3 sequence reads: CASSHSWPGRYGYTF. The DNA of the CDR3 is TGTGCCAGCAGTCACTCCTGGCCAGGGCGGTATGGCTACACCTTC.

The chain couples TRBV4-3 to TRBJ2-2; D is perhaps TRBD2 (6 bases). V lost 2 bases and J lost 8, with 15 bases in between. The CDR3 extends over 15 amino acids. The V gene's germline CDR1 is LGHNA and CDR2 YSLEER. CDR3 DNA sequence: TGCGCCAGCAGCCAATTCTTGTGTGCGGGGGGGGAGCTGTTTTTT. This sequence encodes CASSQFLCAGGELFF.

The chain uses TRBV6-1 and TRBJ2-7, with a possible D match to TRBD1 (6 bases). The germline V gene encodes CDR1 MNHNS and CDR2 SASEGT. The germline V and J ends were trimmed by 4 bases and 2 bases, with 9 bases remaining between them. The CDR3 consists of 13 residues. CDR3 sequence: CASSGDTAYEQYF. CDR3 nucleotides: TGTGCCAGCAGTGGGGACACCGCCTACGAGCAGTACTTC.

V gene TRBV7-6 combines with J gene TRBJ1-2; a possible D gene is TRBD1 (6 bases). Germline lookup yields CDR1 SGHVS and CDR2 FNYEAQ. V lost 5 bases and J 0 bases, leaving 16 bases between the germline ends. The CDR3 length is 16 residues. This chain's CDR3 is CASSPLPGASNYGYTF. In nucleotides, the CDR3 is TGTGCCAGCAGCCCGTTGCCAGGGGCCTCTAACTATGGCTACACCTTC.

The V gene is TRBV15, the J gene TRBJ2-7; 9 positions agree with TRBD1. CDR1 is LNHNV, CDR2 YYDKDF, per germline (reference sequence). Trimming cost V 0 bases and J 2 bases; bases outside gene matches: 11. The CDR3 length is 18 residues. CDR3 amino acids: CATSRDPGQGKGPYEQYF. CDR3 coding DNA: TGTGCCACCAGCAGAGATCCCGGACAGGGGAAAGGTCCCTACGAGCAGTACTTC.

The chain links TRBV5-6 to TRBJ1-4; the D gene is possibly TRBD1 (6 bases). This CDR3 is built from 16 residues. Germline V gives CDR1 SGHDT, CDR2 YYEEEE. V was clipped by 0 bases and J by 3 bases, with 12 bases between them. The chain's CDR3 is CASSLAQGSANEKLFF. DNA for the CDR3: TGTGCCAGCAGCTTGGCACAGGGCTCAGCTAATGAAAAACTGTTTTTT.

The rearrangement joins TRBV27 to TRBJ1-5; 11 nucleotides line up with TRBD1. V gave up 5 bases and J gave up 3 bases; unmatched junction bases: 12. The CDR3 extends over 18 amino acids. Germline lookup yields CDR1 MNHEY and CDR2 SMNVEV (reference sequence). The CDR3 protein is CASSAGTGGPPFNQPQHF. The DNA for the CDR3 is TGTGCCAGCAGTGCCGGGACAGGGGGGCCTCCTTTCAATCAGCCCCAGCATTTT.

The chain carries TRBV5-6 and TRBJ2-3, with D perhaps TRBD2 (5 bases). Trimming cost V 9 bases and J 4 bases, with 24 bases left between them. CDR1 and CDR2 (germline): SGHDT, YYEEEE. The CDR3 runs 16 residues. The CDR3 coding sequence is TGTGCCACCAGGTGGCGGTGGGAGAGTTCATCAGATACGCAGTATTTT. Translation gives CATRWRWESSSDTQYF.

The chain combines TRBV9 with TRBJ1-3; 7 bases line up with TRBD1. CDR1 and CDR2 (germline): SGDLS, YYNGEE. After removal of 4 bases from V and 0 bases from J, the junction contained 16 bases not matched to a gene. This CDR3 has 19 residues. CDR3 region: CASSPGTEASGVSGNTIYF. The CDR3 DNA follows: TGTGCCAGCAGCCCGGGGACAGAAGCTAGTGGGGTCTCTGGAAACACCATATATTTT.

V is TRBV19 and J is TRBJ1-4; D gene ambiguous. Germline CDR1 LNHDA, CDR2 SQIVND (reference sequence). The CDR3 totals 14 residues. With 6 bases removed from V and 5 bases from J, the gap between germline ends came to 13 bases. The CDR3 here is CASSPRGLNEKLFF. The CDR3 DNA sequence: TGTGCCAGTAGCCCCCGGGGTTTGAATGAAAAACTGTTTTTT.

The V call is TRBV5-1, the J call TRBJ2-1; possibly TRBD2 for D (7 bases). Germline CDR1 SGHRS, CDR2 YFSETQ. This CDR3 spans 15 amino acids. V dropped 7 bases and J dropped 7 bases, with 21 bases sitting between them. The CDR3 sequence is CASASDGGGENEQFF. Here the CDR3 DNA reads TGCGCCAGCGCCTCTGATGGGGGGGGCGAAAATGAGCAGTTCTTC.

CDR3 sequence (DNA): TGTGCCAGCAGCCACCCCCCTCGACAACCCCTGTTCTTC. The encoded protein is CASSHPPRQPLFF. The rearrangement joins TRBV7-9 to TRBJ2-1; no reliable D call. Trimming took off 5 bases at V and 15 bases at J, with 20 bases between the two ends. This CDR3 region has 13 residues. Germline-derived CDR1 and CDR2 are SEHNR and FQNEAQ (reference sequence).

The J gene is TRBJ2-3, the V gene TRBV21-1; TRBD1, the table's D call, lacks a check against the DNA. TRBV21-1 is shown as a pseudogene. The CDR3 is 16 amino acids. The CDR3 protein is CASSGTGGESTDTQYF. In DNA form, the CDR3 reads TGTGCCAGCAGCGGGACAGGGGGCGAGAGCACAGATACGCAGTATTTT.

This chain links TRBV9 with TRBJ2-3; 8 bases map to TRBD1. The CDR3 runs 15 residues. The junction had 5 bases not matched to a gene; V was cut back by 3 bases and J by 2 bases. Germline-derived CDR1 and CDR2 are SGDLS and YYNGEE. CDR3 bases: TGTGCCAGCAGCGCCGACAGGGGCCCCACAGATACGCAGTATTTT. Amino acid sequence: CASSADRGPTDTQYF.